This T cell receptor (beta chain) was found in a study of radiotherapy plus CTLA-4 blockade in lung cancer (dated by TCRdb to about 2018). Turning to the overall study: Objective responses were observed in 15% to 20% of enrolled patients, and disease control was achieved in approximately 32%. Beyond this particular receptor, the publication reports: After treatment with radiotherapy and ipilimumab, TCR clones that originated in tumors expanded in peripheral blood. The strongest predictors of response were reported to be early dynamic shifts in blood T cell clones along with a rise in serum interferon-beta following radiation.

Trimming at the junction amounts to 3 bases on V and 6 bases on J, and the germline ends lie 10 bases apart. The CDR3 runs 12 amino acids, cysteine and phenylalanine included. The DNA shown is the 36-base CDR3, in frame from base 1. CDR1 and CDR2, per the germline V gene, are SGHRS and YFSETQ. As regards this clone: It has no known antigen specificity. The record has no base qualities; no much larger clone is one base away.

Library creation used the immunoSEQ multiplex PCR assay. The clones in this table, taken by TCRdb from immuneACCESS, are in-frame only. Not every clone is retained; where verified, under half of the shortfall comes from an unresolved V gene, and the cause of the rest is unknown. Recorded for this sample are 85,000 to 90,000 clones; approximately 86% of them occurred a single time. The ten largest clones add up to 16% of the sample. Focal radiation therapy combined with CTLA-4 blockade (ipilimumab) was tested in patients with chemo-refractory metastatic non-small-cell lung cancer. The input for sequencing was peripheral blood, taken from a patient treated with radiotherapy plus ipilimumab. This clonotype originated in a human donor with non-small cell lung cancer that progressed on radiotherapy plus ipilimumab. The chain links TRBV5-1 with TRBJ2-7; a weak D assignment points to TRBD2 (5 bases agree). The nucleotides read TGCGCCAGCAGCTACAGCCGGGGCGAGCAGTACTTC. Translated, this gives CASSYSRGEQYF.